Described below is a single T cell receptor beta chain sequence and its context. Its antigen remains unidentified. Some clones are missing from TCRdb's copy, which holds only in-frame ones; the method was immunoSEQ multiplex PCR. The table includes approximately 120,000 clones, over 85% detected once. Germline V lookup: CDR1 SGHKS, CDR2 YYEKEE (reference sequence). This CDR3 region has 15 residues. V lost 2 bases and J 4 bases, leaving 12 bases between the germline ends. This sample stems from a study of graft-versus-host responses after intestinal transplantation. General study results and limits: Early post-transplant HvG declines were associated with peak circulating GvH clone levels.

This sequence joins TRBV5-5 and TRBJ2-2, with a possible D match to TRBD1 (5 bases). The TCR was taken from a human donor who received an intestinal transplant. The source material was unstimulated CD4+ T cells sorted from spleen or lymph node cells, sampled before intestinal transplant. The CDR3 region has the DNA TGTGCCAGCAGCTTCCCCGGACAACTCACCGGGGAGCTGTTTTTT. Encoded protein: CASSFPGQLTGELFF.